The 21 T cell receptor beta chains presented below share a single source sample, sequenced in a study of spatial heterogeneity in lung cancer. This sample's time point: sample taken at primary tumor resection. From the 5' RACE reads, TCRdb called clonotypes with MiXCR, one entry per CDR3 protein. Among under 30,000 distinct CDR3 sequences listed, 4% to 5% were seen once. Sequenced material: PBMCs, taken at surgery. These receptors were obtained from a male donor with early-stage non-small cell lung cancer.

This clonotype was observed many times. The chain carries TRBV3-1 and TRBJ1-5; TRBD1 matches at 7 bases. Germline CDR1 reads LGHDT; CDR2 reads YNNKEL (reference sequence). V shed 0 bases, J shed 6 bases, and the junction held 11 bases outside the gene matches. The CDR3 totals 17 residues. CDR3 nucleotides: TGTGCCAGCAGCCAAGATCTGCGACAGGGCGCGGGTCAGCCCCAGCATTTT. Translated: CASSQDLRQGAGQPQHF.

This clonotype came up many times. The V call is TRBV15, the J call TRBJ1-5; possibly TRBD1 for D (6 bases). CDR3 length: 13 residues. V lost 7 bases and J 7 bases, leaving 14 bases between the germline ends. Looked up from germline, CDR1 is LNHNV and CDR2 is YYDKDF (reference sequence). CDR3 region: CATTPGGSQPQHF. CDR3 bases: TGTGCCACCACCCCGGGGGGCTCGCAGCCCCAGCATTTT.

This clonotype was counted many times. This chain joins TRBV5-6 and TRBJ2-3; TRBD2 matches at 8 bases. The ends lost 4 bases at V and 2 bases at J; junction bases unmatched: 9. Germline lookup yields CDR1 SGHDT and CDR2 YYEEEE. The CDR3 spans 16 residues. In DNA form, the CDR3 reads TGTGCCAGCAGCCTGGGAAGCGGGGGCCTCACAGATACGCAGTATTTT. This codes for CASSLGSGGLTDTQYF.

This clonotype was observed many times. This chain uses TRBV5-1 with TRBJ1-1; D perhaps matches TRBD1 (6 bases). CDR1 and CDR2 from the germline V gene are SGHRS and YFSETQ. V was cut by 0 bases and J by 5 bases, with 20 bases left in between. The CDR3 runs to 17 residues. The CDR3 is CASSLANSRGLGTEAFF. CDR3 DNA: TGCGCCAGCAGCTTGGCTAACTCCAGGGGCCTGGGGACTGAAGCTTTCTTT.

This clonotype was recorded a few times. The rearrangement joins TRBV6-1 to TRBJ1-3; possible D gene TRBD1, 5 bases. CDR3 size: 14 residues. In germline, CDR1 is MNHNS, CDR2 SASEGT. V lost 5 bases, J lost 2 bases, and 10 bases lay in between. CDR3 sequence reads: CASSTDITGNTIYF. For the CDR3, the DNA is TGTGCCAGCAGTACGGACATTACTGGAAACACCATATATTTT.

The table lists this clonotype with many counts. This sequence joins TRBV6-5 and TRBJ1-6; TRBD1 matches at 9 bases. Germline values: CDR1 MNHEY, CDR2 SVGAGI. Trimming cost V 2 bases and J 4 bases; bases outside gene matches: 6. The CDR3 has 17 residues. Here the CDR3 DNA reads TGTGCCAGCAGTTACGGGACAGGGCCGGTATATAATTCACCCCTCCACTTT. Protein sequence: CASSYGTGPVYNSPLHF.

This clonotype was found many times. The V gene is TRBV5-1, the J gene TRBJ2-1; no clear D gene. Germline CDR1 SGHRS, CDR2 YFSETQ. Between the trimmed V and J ends, which lost 3 bases and 6 bases, there was a span of 10 bases. The CDR3 sequence is 13 residues long. The CDR3 sequence: CASSSVSGNEQFF. The CDR3 DNA follows: TGCGCCAGCAGCTCCGTTTCTGGCAATGAGCAGTTCTTC.

The chain joins TRBV18 to TRBJ1-1, with unresolved D. Trimming took off 3 bases at V and 3 bases at J, with 8 bases between the two ends. Germline-derived CDR1 and CDR2 are KGHSH and LQKENI. The CDR3 spans 13 residues. This CDR3 reads CASSPGLDTEAFF. The CDR3 DNA reads as TGTGCCAGCTCACCGGGCCTAGACACTGAAGCTTTCTTT.

This clonotype ranks as medium-sized. The chain links TRBV20-1 to TRBJ1-5, with D uncertain. The CDR3 has 17 residues. Germline V lookup: CDR1 DFQATT, CDR2 SNEGSKA (reference sequence). V dropped 3 bases and J dropped 0 bases, with 18 bases sitting between them. Written as DNA, the CDR3 is TGCAGTGCTAGTAGCGACCCAGGTGGCTATAGCAATCAGCCCCAGCATTTT. Translation gives CSASSDPGGYSNQPQHF.

This clonotype has ten or more counts. The V gene is TRBV7-6, the J gene TRBJ2-1; 12 bases line up with TRBD2. The CDR3 loop spans 18 amino acids. Germline values: CDR1 SGHVS, CDR2 FNYEAQ. Trimming took 1 base from V and 8 from J; bases not matched to a gene: 12. CDR3 region: CASSLEASGRAAVDEQFF. In DNA, the CDR3 is TGTGCCAGCAGCTTAGAAGCTAGCGGGAGGGCCGCAGTCGATGAGCAGTTCTTC. Supplemented by reference TRBV7-6 and TRBJ2-1, the full variable domain reads GAGVSQSPRYKVTKRGQDVALRCDPISGHVSLYWYRQALGQGPEFLTYFNYEAQQDKSGLPNDRFSAERPEGSISTLTIQRTEQRDSAMYRCASSLEASGRAAVDEQFFGPGTRLTVL.

This clonotype was recorded at least ten times. V usage is TRBV21-1 and J usage is TRBJ1-6; TRBD1, the table's D call, lacks a check against the DNA. TRBV21-1 is a recognized pseudogene. This CDR3 region has 19 residues. This CDR3 is CASSKCVAGGDSLISPLHF. CDR3 nucleotides: TGTGCCAGCAGCAAATGTGTCGCAGGGGGCGATTCGCTGATTTCACCCCTCCACTTT.

This clonotype has ten or more counts. The V and J genes are TRBV6-5 and TRBJ1-6, with D possibly matching TRBD1 (5 bases). The CDR3 extends over 14 amino acids. Trimming took 8 bases from V and 5 from J, leaving 13 bases between them. Germline CDR1 and CDR2: MNHEY and SVGAGI. The CDR3: CASAYGTHNSPLHF. CDR3 in DNA: TGTGCCAGCGCCTATGGGACCCATAATTCACCCCTCCACTTT.

This clonotype was counted between two and nine times. This chain connects TRBV5-6 to TRBJ2-3; TRBD2 matches 8 bases. CDR3 length equals 16 residues. V lost 4 bases to trimming and J lost 1 base; unmatched junction nucleotides: 8. From germline, CDR1 is SGHDT and CDR2 YYEEEE. The CDR3 nucleotides read TGTGCCAGCAGCCTGGGAAGCGGGGGCCGCACAGATACGCAGTATTTT. Amino acid sequence: CASSLGSGGRTDTQYF.

This clonotype was observed many times. The rearrangement links TRBV7-6 to TRBJ1-1; 8 bases are shared with TRBD1. The CDR3 is 13 amino acids. The V gene end was trimmed by 6 bases and the J gene end by 4 bases; junction bases not matched to a gene: 4. In germline, CDR1 is SGHVS, CDR2 FNYEAQ. The CDR3 nucleotides read TGTGCCAGCAGTCAACAGGGGGGCACTGAAGCTTTCTTT. Translated: CASSQQGGTEAFF.

There are many counts of this clonotype. J is TRBJ1-1 and V is TRBV10-3; perhaps TRBD1 as D (6 bases). V was pared by 10 bases and J by 4 bases, with 19 bases between. In germline, CDR1 is ENHRY, CDR2 SYGVKD. The CDR3 contains 14 residues. CDR3 in DNA: TGTGCCACCGCCGGGACACCCGATGGCACTGAAGCTTTCTTT. As protein: CATAGTPDGTEAFF.

In this sample, this clonotype turned up many times. V and J are TRBV7-9 and TRBJ2-7, with D hard to call. Per the germline V gene, CDR1 is SEHNR and CDR2 is FQNEAQ (reference sequence). The CDR3 loop spans 11 amino acids. The ends were cut back, 1 base at V and 7 bases at J, with 5 bases in the middle. The CDR3 DNA reads as TGTGCCAGCAGCTTAGTCTCAGAGCAGTACTTC. Amino acids: CASSLVSEQYF.

In this sample, this clonotype turned up a few times. V usage is TRBV5-1 and J usage is TRBJ2-1; D might be TRBD2 (5 bases). This CDR3 is 15 amino acids long. The V end lost 0 bases, the J end lost 4 bases, and 11 bases lay between the germline ends. Germline loops: CDR1 SGHRS, CDR2 YFSETQ. The DNA for the CDR3 is TGCGCCAGCAGCTTGGAGGGTAGCGAATACAATGAGCAGTTCTTC. It translates to CASSLEGSEYNEQFF.

This clonotype was detected many times. The chain is built from TRBV5-1 and TRBJ2-3; D may be TRBD2 (6 bases). The V gene's germline CDR1 is SGHRS and CDR2 YFSETQ. Trimming removed 6 bases from V and 1 base from J, with 15 bases in between. The CDR3 has 15 residues. This CDR3 reads CASNPTRGRTDTQYF. The CDR3 DNA is TGCGCCAGCAACCCGACTAGGGGTCGCACAGATACGCAGTATTTT. Together with reference TRBV5-1 and TRBJ2-3, the CDR3 gives the full variable domain: KAGVTQTPRYLIKTRGQQVTLSCSPISGHRSVSWYQQTPGQGLQFLFEYFSETQRNKGNFPGRFSGRQFSNSRSEMNVSTLELGDSALYLCASNPTRGRTDTQYFGPGTRLTVL.

This clonotype was observed many times. V is TRBV21-1 and J is TRBJ2-6; TRBD1 is taken as the D call from the table, unchecked against the DNA. TRBV21-1 is a pseudogene locus. The CDR3 is 18 amino acids. The CDR3 sequence: CASSGRDREPSGANVLTF. For the CDR3, the DNA is TGTGCCAGCAGCGGCCGGGACAGGGAACCCTCTGGGGCCAACGTCCTGACTTTC.

This clonotype was found many times. The chain couples TRBV5-1 to TRBJ1-2, with 7 bases matching TRBD1. The V segment lost 4 bases and the J segment 1 base; nucleotides outside the gene matches: 7. The length of the CDR3 is 15 residues. In germline, CDR1 is SGHRS, CDR2 YFSETQ. CDR3 residues: CASSTGDSYNYGYTF. The CDR3 DNA is TGCGCCAGCAGCACCGGGGACAGTTATAACTATGGCTACACCTTC.

There are many counts of this clonotype. V usage is TRBV12-3 or TRBV12-4 and J usage is TRBJ2-3, with D perhaps matching TRBD1 or TRBD2 (6 bases each). The V and J ends lost 7 bases and 4 bases respectively, with 12 bases between them. The CDR3 is made up of 13 amino acids. The CDR3 protein is CASIPGGSDTQYF. CDR3 in DNA: TGTGCCAGCATTCCCGGGGGCTCAGATACGCAGTATTTT.